The next 23 T cell receptor beta chains were all read from a single sample in a study of shared clonotypes between healthy human individuals. Profiled with immunoSEQ multiplex PCR; TCRdb holds only in-frame clones, not every one. The data show more than 2,000,000 clones, roughly nine tenths seen once. The specimen sequenced was naive CD4+ T cells sorted from blood. Subset here: CD45RA+ positively selected. The source of these receptors is a man between 18 and 29 years old in good health.

The J gene is TRBJ2-3, the V gene TRBV5-6; TRBD1 matches at 9 bases. Trimming cost V 4 bases and J 0 bases; bases outside gene matches: 3. This CDR3 has 15 amino acids. Germline CDR1 is SGHDT and CDR2 is YYEEEE. CDR3 sequence reads: CASSRGQGSTDTQYF. Here the CDR3 DNA reads TGTGCCAGCAGCCGCGGACAGGGGAGCACAGATACGCAGTATTTT.

The chain is built from TRBV6-5 and TRBJ2-1; 10 bases are a match to TRBD2. CDR1 is MNHEY, CDR2 SVGAGI, per germline. J lost 5 bases, V lost 6 bases, and 4 bases had no gene match. The CDR3 consists of 14 residues. CDR3 loop: CASRALAGNNEQFF. CDR3 in DNA: TGTGCCAGCAGAGCACTAGCGGGGAACAATGAGCAGTTCTTC.

The chain recombines TRBV6-1 with TRBJ2-7; TRBD1 aligns across 9 bases. The germline gives CDR1 MNHNS, CDR2 SASEGT. With 8 bases clipped from V and 5 bases from J, the junction kept 10 bases outside the gene matches. The CDR3 consists of 14 residues. The CDR3 protein is CASHITGGGDEQYF. The CDR3 region has the DNA TGTGCCAGCCACATCACAGGGGGCGGCGACGAGCAGTACTTC.

Comment on this clone: Other DNA sequences in the same sample also yield this CDR3. This chain connects TRBV5-1 to TRBJ1-1, with TRBD1 as a possible D gene (6 bases). V lost 4 bases to trimming and J lost 0 bases, with 10 bases between them. Germline V gene sequence: CDR1 SGHRS, CDR2 YFSETQ. The CDR3 sequence is 14 residues long. In nucleotides, the CDR3 is TGCGCCAGCAGCGAAGGACAGCTGAACACTGAAGCTTTCTTT. It specifies CASSEGQLNTEAFF.

This chain links TRBV6-1 with TRBJ2-7; 11 positions agree with TRBD2. The CDR3 has 16 residues. Per germline, CDR1 MNHNS and CDR2 SASEGT. J gave up 6 bases and V 2 bases, and 9 bases lay outside the gene matches. The CDR3 region is CASSEKRLAGPIEQYF. The CDR3 bases are TGTGCCAGCAGTGAAAAACGACTAGCGGGACCCATCGAGCAGTACTTC.

The V call is TRBV7-2, the J call TRBJ1-2, with 9 bases matching TRBD1. Germline loops: CDR1 SGHTA, CDR2 FQGNSA. The CDR3 covers 15 residues. With V trimmed by 5 bases and J by 2 bases, 6 bases remained unmatched. CDR3 in amino acids: CASSLEGTGNYGYTF. CDR3 coding DNA: TGTGCCAGCAGCCTCGAGGGGACAGGGAACTATGGCTACACCTTC.

This chain connects TRBV9 to TRBJ2-7; 12 positions match TRBD1. J was trimmed by 1 base and V by 4 bases; bases with no gene match: 9. There are 17 residues in the CDR3. Germline CDR1 is SGDLS and CDR2 is YYNGEE. CDR3 in DNA: TGTGCCAGCAGCCCAAAAGTGGGACAGGGGGCTTCCTACGAGCAGTACTTC. Its translation: CASSPKVGQGASYEQYF. Combining the CDR3 with reference TRBV9 and TRBJ2-7 gives the whole variable domain DSGVTQTPKHLITATGQRVTLRCSPRSGDLSVYWYQQSLDQGLQFLIQYYNGEERAKGNILERFSAQQFPDLHSELNLSSLELGDSALYFCASSPKVGQGASYEQYFGPGTRLTVT.

This chain connects TRBV6-5 to TRBJ2-7; 8 nucleotides align to TRBD1. The J segment lost 1 base and the V segment lost 6 bases, leaving 8 bases of the junction unmatched. Germline V gene sequence: CDR1 MNHEY, CDR2 SVGAGI. CDR3 length: 15 residues. The CDR3 here is CASRSGGWQSYEQYF. The CDR3 DNA reads TGTGCCAGCAGATCAGGGGGCTGGCAGTCCTACGAGCAGTACTTC.

J is TRBJ2-3 and V is TRBV11-2; possibly TRBD2 for D (5 bases). The CDR3 totals 15 residues. Germline V gene lookup returns CDR1 SGHAT and CDR2 FQNNGV. V gave up 3 bases and J gave up 2 bases, with 12 bases separating them. This CDR3 reads CASSFTLDITDTQYF. For the CDR3, the DNA is TGTGCCAGCAGCTTCACACTAGATATCACAGATACGCAGTATTTT.

The chain is built from TRBV6-1 and TRBJ2-1; 13 bases map to TRBD2. V gave up 8 bases and J gave up 7 bases; unmatched junction bases: 5. Germline CDR1 MNHNS, CDR2 SASEGT. CDR3 size: 14 residues. This CDR3 is CASLLAGGLNEQFF. CDR3 nucleotides: TGTGCCAGCCTACTAGCGGGAGGGTTAAATGAGCAGTTCTTC.

This clone was detected only once. The chain recombines TRBV29-1 with TRBJ2-3; 8 bases align to TRBD1. This CDR3 region has 14 residues. The trim removed 4 bases at V and 5 bases at J, leaving 8 bases unmatched. The germline gives CDR1 SQVTM, CDR2 ANQGSEA. CDR3 in amino acids: CSVAVRGLGDTQYF. In DNA form, the CDR3 reads TGCAGCGTTGCGGTCAGGGGGCTCGGAGATACGCAGTATTTT.

V is TRBV12-5 and J is TRBJ1-1; D might be TRBD1 (6 bases). Deletions cut 5 bases from V and 5 bases from J, with 18 bases between. The CDR3 is 15 residues long. CDR1 is LGHNT, CDR2 FRNRAP, per germline. CDR3 DNA sequence: TGTGCTAGTGGTCATACCCAGGGGAAGGGGACTGAAGCTTTCTTT. This sequence encodes CASGHTQGKGTEAFF. Full variable domain (remainder filled in from reference TRBV12-5 and TRBJ1-1): DARVTQTPRHKVTEMGQEVTMRCQPILGHNTVFWYRQTMMQGLELLAYFRNRAPLDDSGMPKDRFSAEMPDATLATLKIQPSEPRDSAVYFCASGHTQGKGTEAFFGQGTRLTVV.

V usage is TRBV4-3 and J usage is TRBJ2-1; 10 bases are shared with TRBD2. CDR3 size: 17 residues. Unmatched junction bases numbered 7, after V lost 0 bases and J lost 5 bases. Germline assignment: CDR1 LGHNA and CDR2 YSLEER. The CDR3 DNA is TGCGCCAGCAGCCAAGATCTTTGGACTAGCGGTGACAATGAGCAGTTCTTC. Protein: CASSQDLWTSGDNEQFF.

The chain couples TRBV6-1 to TRBJ1-2; D unclear. The CDR3 totals 14 residues. Looked up from germline, CDR1 is MNHNS and CDR2 is SASEGT. V lost 4 bases, J lost 5 bases, and 14 bases lay in between. The CDR3 loop reads CASSGEPSPYGYTF. The CDR3, as DNA: TGTGCCAGCAGTGGGGAGCCATCCCCTTATGGCTACACCTTC.

This chain uses TRBV4-1 with TRBJ1-1, with D maybe TRBD1 (5 bases). CDR1 and CDR2 from the germline V gene are MGHRA and YSYEKL. The CDR3 has 13 residues. Trimming removed 4 bases from V and 6 bases from J, with 12 bases in between. This CDR3 is CASSPTGSPEAFF. The CDR3 DNA sequence: TGCGCCAGCAGCCCTACAGGTTCCCCTGAAGCTTTCTTT.

The V and J genes are TRBV5-4 and TRBJ1-1, with a possible D match to TRBD1 (6 bases). CDR1 SGHNT and CDR2 YYREEE come from the germline V gene (reference sequence). The CDR3 is made up of 12 amino acids. The V and J ends lost 5 bases and 8 bases respectively, with 13 bases between them. DNA of the CDR3: TGTGCCAGCAGTCCGCGGGGGCTAGAAGCTTTCTTT. It is translated as CASSPRGLEAFF.

The rearrangement links TRBV29-1 to TRBJ2-7; weak D call: TRBD1 (6 bases). There are 12 residues in the CDR3. V gave up 6 bases and J gave up 5 bases, with 14 bases separating them. The V gene's germline CDR1 is SQVTM and CDR2 ANQGSEA. This CDR3 is CSVSLTGDEQYF. The CDR3 DNA follows: TGCAGCGTGTCTTTGACAGGTGACGAGCAGTACTTC.

V gene TRBV10-3 combines with J gene TRBJ2-3, with D perhaps TRBD1 (7 bases). The CDR3 is made up of 16 amino acids. Per germline, CDR1 ENHRY and CDR2 SYGVKD. Trimming removed 0 bases from V and 0 bases from J, with 10 bases in between. CDR3 protein: CAISESTGTSTDTQYF. CDR3 DNA: TGTGCCATCAGTGAGTCGACAGGGACTAGCACAGATACGCAGTATTTT.

The chain couples TRBV7-2 to TRBJ1-2; the D gene is possibly TRBD1 (5 bases). The CDR3 contains 13 residues. CDR1 and CDR2 from the germline V gene are SGHTA and FQGNSA. Trimming took 2 bases from V and 13 from J, leaving 17 bases between them. The CDR3 region has the DNA TGTGCCAGCAGCTTACCCCAAGGAGGGGTTGGCACCTTC. This translates into CASSLPQGGVGTF.

The V call is TRBV6-1, the J call TRBJ1-6, with no clear D. From germline, CDR1 is MNHNS and CDR2 SASEGT. The ends were cut back, 7 bases at V and 9 bases at J, with 10 bases in the middle. CDR3 size: 12 residues. In DNA form, the CDR3 reads TGTGCCAGCAATGCTATCGGTTCACCCCTCCACTTT. Protein: CASNAIGSPLHF.

The rearrangement joins TRBV5-1 to TRBJ1-5, with D possibly being TRBD1 (5 bases). The CDR3 has 15 residues. Deletions cut 0 bases from V and 6 bases from J, with 13 bases between. CDR1 and CDR2 from the germline V gene are SGHRS and YFSETQ. CDR3 coding DNA: TGCGCCAGCAGCTTGGCCTCCGGGGGTGGTCAGCCCCAGCATTTT. It codes for CASSLASGGGQPQHF.

The CDR3 bases are TGTGCCAGCAGTGATTGGTTTCGAGAGACCCAGTACTTC. It translates to CASSDWFRETQYF. The chain carries TRBV2 and TRBJ2-5; D is unclear. The V end was cut by 3 bases, the J end by 4 bases, with 9 bases between. The CDR3 has 13 residues. Germline assignment: CDR1 SNHLY and CDR2 FYNNEI. The variable domain in full, completed from reference TRBV2 and TRBJ2-5, reads EPEVTQTPSHQVTQMGQEVILRCVPISNHLYFYWYRQILGQKVEFLVSFYNNEISEKSEIFDDQFSVERPDGSNFTLKIRSTKLEDSAMYFCASSDWFRETQYFGPGTRLLVL.

Note on this clone: The sample contains more than one DNA sequence encoding this CDR3. The chain joins TRBV20-1 to TRBJ2-1; D ambiguous. The germline V and J ends were trimmed by 4 bases and 4 bases, with 2 bases remaining between them. The CDR3 loop spans 10 amino acids. CDR1 and CDR2 (germline): DFQATT, SNEGSKA (reference sequence). The DNA for the CDR3 is TGCAGTGCTATTTACAATGAGCAGTTCTTC. This encodes CSAIYNEQFF.